These 5 T cell receptor beta chains came from one sample sequenced in a study of blood T cell repertoires in COVID-19. The repertoire was sequenced with immunoSEQ multiplex PCR; TCRdb's copy has only in-frame clones and lacks some. The repertoire has roughly 95,000 clones, roughly 87% of them found once; the top ten carry under 20%. Material for sequencing was peripheral blood. These receptors came from a man older than 75 with acute or convalescent COVID-19.

V usage is TRBV2 and J usage is TRBJ1-1, with D possibly TRBD1 on 5 matching bases. Trimming stripped 7 bases from V and 7 bases from J, with 16 bases between. CDR3 length: 13 residues. The germline V gene encodes CDR1 SNHLY and CDR2 FYNNEI. The DNA of the CDR3 is TGTGCCAGCACCCTTAGGGGTTGGGGTGAAGCTTTCTTT. As protein: CASTLRGWGEAFF.

This chain uses TRBV11-2 with TRBJ2-5, with a tentative D call TRBD2 (7 bases). V lost 7 bases, J lost 5 bases, and 20 bases lay in between. This CDR3 comprises 15 residues. Germline values: CDR1 SGHAT, CDR2 FQNNGV. CDR3 sequence (DNA): TGTGCCAGCAACCCGGGGGGCGGGGGACGGGAGACCCAGTACTTC. This codes for CASNPGGGGRETQYF.

The chain recombines TRBV23-1 with TRBJ1-2, with D perhaps matching TRBD1 (5 bases). TRBV23-1 is noted as an ORF with a role that remains uncertain. Trimming took off 3 bases at V and 3 bases at J, with 11 bases between the two ends. The CDR3 totals 14 residues. The CDR3 reads CASSQPDSHYGYTF. The CDR3 region has the DNA TGCGCCAGCAGTCAGCCCGACAGCCACTATGGCTACACCTTC.

This rearrangement joins TRBV30 to TRBJ1-5; maybe TRBD1 (5 bases). Trimming pared 3 bases from V and 3 bases from J, leaving 15 bases between. Germline V gene data show CDR1 as GTSNPN and CDR2 as SVGIG (reference sequence). This CDR3 is 15 amino acids long. As DNA, the CDR3 is TGTGCCTGGAGGGGCCGGCAGGGCGACAATCAGCCCCAGCATTTT. Encoded protein: CAWRGRQGDNQPQHF.

Only a few counts were recorded for this clone. The rearrangement joins TRBV7-2 to TRBJ2-7; maybe TRBD1 (6 bases). V lost 7 bases, J lost 3 bases, and 10 bases lay in between. Looked up from germline, CDR1 is SGHTA and CDR2 is FQGNSA. The CDR3 runs to 12 residues. In nucleotides, the CDR3 is TGTGCCAGCACAAAGGGGGACTACGAGCAGTACTTC. It yields the protein CASTKGDYEQYF.